This T cell receptor beta chain was obtained from a study of tumor and adjacent non-tumor tissue in lung cancer. CDR1 is MGHRA, CDR2 YSYEKL, per germline. CDR3 length equals 13 residues. V lost 4 bases and J 7 bases, leaving 11 bases between the germline ends. Findings of the study overall: Top 100 clones took a larger repertoire share in normal lung. Compared with tumor, normal lung showed significantly lower TCR diversity.

This sample's RNA came from whole unsorted tissue. Distant lung tissue was collected more than 3 cm away from the tumor edge. Chemotherapy-naive patients with new lung cancer underwent thoracic surgery in China, August–November 2014. TCRbeta libraries were built with three rounds of nested PCR, modified from ARM-PCR. TCRdb re-analysed the multiplex PCR reads in MiXCR, keeping a single row per CDR3 protein. The sample includes 90,000 to 100,000 distinct CDR3 sequences, more than 80% of them seen just once. In regard to this clonotype: Antigen unknown.

Sequencing used distant non-tumor lung tissue. This clonotype was obtained from a man aged 60-69 years with small cell lung cancer. The chain links TRBV4-1 to TRBJ1-5, with unresolved D. The CDR3 bases are TGCGCCAGCAGCCTGGGGTTGTCCCAGCCCCAGCATTTT. It translates to CASSLGLSQPQHF.